The sequence of this TCR beta chain was determined in a study of tumor and adjacent non-tumor tissue in lung cancer (dated by TCRdb to the late 2010s). With respect to the entire study: By cancer type, the cohort comprised eleven to twelve adenocarcinoma patients, a couple of squamous cell carcinoma patients and 1 small cell lung cancer patient. Among the roughly 15 patients, ages ranged from roughly 30 to 76 years, some ten were men and 5 were women, and disease was TNM stage I to III. Using bulk TCRbeta repertoires from 15 lung cancer patients, the study set lung tumor tissue side by side with matched distant non-tumor lung tissue. For each patient, one tumor sample and one normal lung sample were taken, giving under 35 paired specimens that underwent TCRbeta CDR3 sequencing. A total of about 130 million productive TCRbeta reads were generated by sequencing, corresponding to an average of around 4 million reads per sample. What the authors observed across the whole study: Because peripheral blood was not sequenced, the blood TCRbeta repertoires of the lung cancer patients in the study went unexamined. TCR diversity (inverse Simpson) was significantly higher in tumor than in normal lung tissue (roughly 430 vs 170, P = 0.0075, Mann-Whitney U test). With only roughly 16 patients in the cohort, the authors noted that larger samples and more detailed clinical data are needed. A significantly larger cumulative share of the repertoire was made up by the top 100 clones in normal lung than in tumor tissue. TCR diversity was significantly higher in younger patients, and greater tumor TCR diversity was associated with shorter overall survival and shorter disease-free survival. Neither the sequencing platform nor unique molecular identifiers are named or mentioned anywhere in the methods.

The germline V gene specifies SGHRS as CDR1 and YFSETQ as CDR2. Counted from cysteine to phenylalanine, this CDR3 has 17 amino acids. Of all the DNA, just the CDR3 is kept, 51 bases in frame from base 1. Deletion took 0 bases off V and 5 bases off J, with a span of 19 bases between the germline ends. A word on this clonotype: Its recognized antigen is unknown. A single base separates this from a much larger clone, so it may be a read error.

RNA was extracted from bulk unsorted tissue and checked for quality with a NanoDrop ND-1000 and an Agilent 2100. All donors had newly diagnosed lung cancer, had not received prior chemotherapy, and were admitted for thoracic surgery in China between August and November 2014. Patients who had received previous radiotherapy or chemotherapy, or who had another concurrent cancer, were excluded from the study. Surgical tissue pieces of about 1-2.2 cm3 were preserved in RNAlater solution and stored at -80 °C until use. To prepare the library, multiplex PCR was applied. The reads were generated on an Illumina HiSeq 2500. TCRbeta libraries were constructed through three rounds of nested PCR with primers (Table S4) according to protocols modified from ARM-PCR. Before sequencing, PCR products in the 200-500 bp range were cut out of the gel and cleaned up using the QIAquick gel extraction kit. The authors' pipeline ran thus. Reads were cleaned using Trimmomatic, were merged into complete CDR3 sequences using FLASH, and were assigned to V(D)J germline segments using MiTCR. VDJtools was used to compute clonal diversity as the inverse Simpson's index. In-frame sequences lacking a premature stop codon were counted as productive reads. TCRdb trimmed the raw reads at Q25, called clones with MiXCR and kept productive beta chains. Identical CDR3 protein sequences are pooled into one entry, listed with their most common genes and DNA. TCRdb, not the authors, supplied the V and J calls. A total of some 80,000 distinct CDR3 sequences appear in this sample, around 70% of them only once. The leading ten clones occupy about 9.2% of the sample.

This clonotype originated in a woman aged 40 to 50 with non-small cell lung cancer. The sequencing sample was made of lung tumor tissue. The V and J genes are TRBV5-1 and TRBJ2-3; the D gene is possibly TRBD2, with 6 bases matching. In nucleotide form, the sequence is TGCGCCAGCAGCTTGGCCGCACTAGCCCAGAACATAGATACGCAGTATTTT. This codes for CASSLAALAQNIDTQYF.